This paragraph reports one T cell receptor (beta chain). V shed 4 bases and J 6 bases; nucleotides not matched to a gene: 14. The CDR3 length is 16 residues. Germline values: CDR1 SGHTA, CDR2 FQGNSA. This record belongs to a study of blood T cell repertoires in COVID-19. Turning to the study itself: T cells, B-cell-depleted T cells, or PBMCs supplied cDNA or gDNA.

Each recovered donor of Cohort 3 presented with two negative PCRs, clearance, or symptom resolution. Profiling relied on immunoSEQ multiplex PCR, and the TCRdb table lists in-frame clones only, not all of them. The table records hundreds of thousands of clones, around 84% of them present only once. The sequenced sample consisted of PBMCs or T cells enriched from blood (not recorded which). This TCR was sampled from a woman aged 45-60 years who had recovered from COVID-19. The chain recombines TRBV7-2 with TRBJ1-2; TRBD1 agrees at 7 bases. The DNA of the CDR3 is TGTGCCAGCAGCTACGACAGGATCTACAGGGGTGATGGCTACACCTTC. It translates to CASSYDRIYRGDGYTF. The variable domain in full, with the rest retrieved from reference TRBV7-2 and TRBJ1-2, is GAGVSQSPSNKVTEKGKDVELRCDPISGHTALYWYRQSLGQGLEFLIYFQGNSAPDKSGLPSDRFSAERTGGSVSTLTIQRTQQEDSAVYLCASSYDRIYRGDGYTFGSGTRLTVV.